This T cell receptor beta chain emerged from a study of cytomegalovirus exposure and HLA in healthy donors. The CDR3 totals 14 residues. CDR1 WNHNN and CDR2 SYGVQD come from the germline V gene (reference sequence). V was pared by 5 bases and J by 5 bases, with 4 bases of the junction left unmatched. 13 Jbeta primers and 60 Vbeta primers were used for the PCR. Repertoires were generated with immunoSEQ multiplex PCR, while TCRdb's copy carries only in-frame clones and drops some. The table records about 80,000 clones, around 75% of them present only once. This clone showed up just a few times. The rearrangement links TRBV10-1 to TRBJ1-5; 9 bases match TRBD1. The sequence was obtained from a woman aged 40-49 years in good health and CMV-seronegative. The sequenced sample was PBMCs. This CDR3 reads CASSKDRGDQPQHF. CDR3 DNA sequence: TGCGCCAGCAGTAAGGACAGGGGAGATCAGCCCCAGCATTTT.